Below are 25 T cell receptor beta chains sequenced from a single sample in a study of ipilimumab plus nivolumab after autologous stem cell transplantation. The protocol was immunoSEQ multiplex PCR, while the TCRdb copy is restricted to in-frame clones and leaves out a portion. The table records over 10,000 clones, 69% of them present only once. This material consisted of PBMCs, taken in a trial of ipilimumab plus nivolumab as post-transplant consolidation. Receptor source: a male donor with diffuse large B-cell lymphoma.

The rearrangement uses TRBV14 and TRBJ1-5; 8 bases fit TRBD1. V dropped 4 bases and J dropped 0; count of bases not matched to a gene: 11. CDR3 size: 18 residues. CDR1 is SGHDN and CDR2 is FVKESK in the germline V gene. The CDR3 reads CASSRGQGSAYSNQPQHF. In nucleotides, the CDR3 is TGTGCCAGCAGCCGAGGACAGGGCAGCGCGTATAGCAATCAGCCCCAGCATTTT.

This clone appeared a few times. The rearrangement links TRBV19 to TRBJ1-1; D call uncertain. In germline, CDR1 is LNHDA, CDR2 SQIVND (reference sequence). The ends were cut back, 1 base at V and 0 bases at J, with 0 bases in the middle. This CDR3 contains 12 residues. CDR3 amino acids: CASSIVNTEAFF. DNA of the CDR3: TGTGCCAGTAGTATAGTGAACACTGAAGCTTTCTTT.

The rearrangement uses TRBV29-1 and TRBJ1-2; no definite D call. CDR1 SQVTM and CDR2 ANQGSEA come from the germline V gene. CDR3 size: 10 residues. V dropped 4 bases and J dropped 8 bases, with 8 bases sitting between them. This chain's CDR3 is CSVVADGYTF. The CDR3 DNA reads TGCAGCGTTGTCGCTGACGGCTACACCTTC.

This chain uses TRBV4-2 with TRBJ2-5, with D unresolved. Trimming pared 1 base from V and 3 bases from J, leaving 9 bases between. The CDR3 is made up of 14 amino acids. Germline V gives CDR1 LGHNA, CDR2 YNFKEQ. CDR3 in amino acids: CASSQAPLEETQYF. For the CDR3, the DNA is TGTGCCAGCAGCCAAGCCCCTTTAGAAGAGACCCAGTACTTC.

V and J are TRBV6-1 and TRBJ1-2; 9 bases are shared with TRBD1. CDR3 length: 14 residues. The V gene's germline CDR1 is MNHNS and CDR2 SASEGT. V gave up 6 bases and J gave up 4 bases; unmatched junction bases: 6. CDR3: CASSSMTGGYGYTF. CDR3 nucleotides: TGTGCCAGCAGCTCCATGACAGGGGGCTATGGCTACACCTTC.

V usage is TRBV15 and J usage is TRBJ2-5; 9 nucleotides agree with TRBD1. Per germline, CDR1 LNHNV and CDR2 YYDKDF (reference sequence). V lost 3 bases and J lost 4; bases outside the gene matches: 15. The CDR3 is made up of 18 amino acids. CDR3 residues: CATSSILPRDRVRETQYF. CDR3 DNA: TGTGCCACCAGCAGTATTTTACCCCGGGACAGGGTTCGAGAGACCCAGTACTTC.

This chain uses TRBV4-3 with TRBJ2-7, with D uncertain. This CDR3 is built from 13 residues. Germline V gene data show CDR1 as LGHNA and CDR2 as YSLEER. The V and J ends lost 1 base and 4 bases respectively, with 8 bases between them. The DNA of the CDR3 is TGCGCCAGCAGCCAAGGGGTCAATTACGAGCAGTACTTC. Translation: CASSQGVNYEQYF.

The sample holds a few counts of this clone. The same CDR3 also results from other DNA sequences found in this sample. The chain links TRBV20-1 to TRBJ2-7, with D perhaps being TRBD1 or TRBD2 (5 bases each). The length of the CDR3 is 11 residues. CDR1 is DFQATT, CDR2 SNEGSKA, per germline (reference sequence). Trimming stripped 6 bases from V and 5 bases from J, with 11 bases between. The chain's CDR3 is CSAPGPDEQYF. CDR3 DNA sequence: TGCAGTGCGCCGGGACCGGACGAGCAGTACTTC.

CDR3 bases: TGCGCCAGCAGCCAGGACGGACTAGCGAGACTCTACGAGCAGTACTTC. This codes for CASSQDGLARLYEQYF. This sequence joins TRBV4-1 and TRBJ2-7, with 9 bases that match TRBD2. CDR1 is MGHRA, CDR2 YSYEKL, per germline. This CDR3 is 16 amino acids long. V lost 3 bases and J lost 3; bases outside the gene matches: 9.

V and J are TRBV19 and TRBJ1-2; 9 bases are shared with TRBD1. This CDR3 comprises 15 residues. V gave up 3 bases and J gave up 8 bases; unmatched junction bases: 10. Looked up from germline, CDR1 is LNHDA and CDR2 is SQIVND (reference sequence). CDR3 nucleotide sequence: TGTGCCAGTAGTATTCTACAGGGGGCGATCCTAGGCTACACCTTC. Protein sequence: CASSILQGAILGYTF.

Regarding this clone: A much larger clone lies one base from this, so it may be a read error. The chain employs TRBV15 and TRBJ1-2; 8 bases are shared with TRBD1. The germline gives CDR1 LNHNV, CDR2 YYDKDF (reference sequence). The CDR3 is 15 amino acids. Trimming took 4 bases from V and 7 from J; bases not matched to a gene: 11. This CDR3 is CATSKPDRVGSGYTF. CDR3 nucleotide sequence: TGTGCCACCAGCAAACCGGACAGGGTCGGAAGTGGCTACACCTTC.

CDR3 sequence reads: CASSSEREGLDTQYF. CDR3 coding DNA: TGTGCCAGCAGCTCTGAGCGGGAGGGGTTAGATACGCAGTATTTT. The chain employs TRBV11-3 and TRBJ2-3; 10 nucleotides agree with TRBD2. The CDR3 is 15 amino acids. CDR1 is SGHNT, CDR2 YENEEA, per germline. Trimming took 4 bases from V and 5 from J; bases not matched to a gene: 6.

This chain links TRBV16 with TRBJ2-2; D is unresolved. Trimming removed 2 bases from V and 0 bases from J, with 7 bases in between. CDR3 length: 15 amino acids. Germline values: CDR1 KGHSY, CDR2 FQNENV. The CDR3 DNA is TGTGCCAGCAGCCAAGACAAGCCGAACACCGGGGAGCTGTTTTTT. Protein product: CASSQDKPNTGELFF.

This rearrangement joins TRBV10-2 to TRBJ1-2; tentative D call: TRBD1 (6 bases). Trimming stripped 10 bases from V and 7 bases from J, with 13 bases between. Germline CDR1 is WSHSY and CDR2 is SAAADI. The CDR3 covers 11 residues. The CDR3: CAILGGGGYTF. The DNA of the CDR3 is TGCGCCATTCTCGGAGGGGGTGGCTACACCTTC.

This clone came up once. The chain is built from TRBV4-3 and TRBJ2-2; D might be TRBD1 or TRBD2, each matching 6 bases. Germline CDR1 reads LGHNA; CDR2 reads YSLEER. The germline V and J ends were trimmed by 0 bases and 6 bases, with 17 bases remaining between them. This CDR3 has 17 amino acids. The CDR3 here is CASSQEVGGALAGELFF. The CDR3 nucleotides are TGCGCCAGCAGCCAAGAGGTGGGGGGCGCGCTGGCCGGGGAGCTGTTTTTT.

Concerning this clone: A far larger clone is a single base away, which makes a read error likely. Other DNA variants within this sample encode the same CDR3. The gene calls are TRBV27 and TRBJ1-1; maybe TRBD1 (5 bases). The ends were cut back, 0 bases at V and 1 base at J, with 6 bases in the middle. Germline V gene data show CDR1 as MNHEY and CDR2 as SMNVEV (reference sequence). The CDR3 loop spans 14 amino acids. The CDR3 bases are TGTGCCAGCAGTTTATCTGGGGGGAACACTGAAGCTTTCTTT. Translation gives CASSLSGGNTEAFF.

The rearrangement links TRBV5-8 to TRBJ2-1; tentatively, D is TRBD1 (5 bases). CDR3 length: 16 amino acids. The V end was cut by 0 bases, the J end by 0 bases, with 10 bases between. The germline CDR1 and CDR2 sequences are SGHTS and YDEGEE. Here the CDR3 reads CASSLAGAPSYNEQFF. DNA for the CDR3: TGTGCCAGCAGCTTGGCTGGGGCCCCCTCCTACAATGAGCAGTTCTTC.

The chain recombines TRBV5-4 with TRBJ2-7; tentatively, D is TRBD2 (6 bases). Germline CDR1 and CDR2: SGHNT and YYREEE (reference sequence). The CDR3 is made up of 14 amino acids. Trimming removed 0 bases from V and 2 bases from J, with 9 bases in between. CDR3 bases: TGTGCCAGCAGCTTGGGCGGGATCACCTACGAGCAGTACTTC. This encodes CASSLGGITYEQYF.

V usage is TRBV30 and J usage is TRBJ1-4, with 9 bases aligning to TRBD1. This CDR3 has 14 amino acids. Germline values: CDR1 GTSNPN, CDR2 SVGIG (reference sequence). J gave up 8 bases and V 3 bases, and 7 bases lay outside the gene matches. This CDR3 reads CAWSSGQGGEKLFF. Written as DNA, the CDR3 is TGTGCCTGGAGCTCGGGACAGGGAGGGGAAAAACTGTTTTTT.

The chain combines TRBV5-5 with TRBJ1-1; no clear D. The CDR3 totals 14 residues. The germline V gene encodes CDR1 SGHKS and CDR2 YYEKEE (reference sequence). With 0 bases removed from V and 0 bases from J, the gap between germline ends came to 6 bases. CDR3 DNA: TGTGCCAGCAGCTTGGGTCCGATGAACACTGAAGCTTTCTTT. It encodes CASSLGPMNTEAFF.

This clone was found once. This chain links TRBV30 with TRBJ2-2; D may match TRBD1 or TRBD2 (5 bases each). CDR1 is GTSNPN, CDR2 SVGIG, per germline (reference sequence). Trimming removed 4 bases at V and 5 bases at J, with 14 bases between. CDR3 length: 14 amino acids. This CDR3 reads CAWTEGLRTGELFF. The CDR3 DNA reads TGTGCCTGGACAGAGGGGTTGAGGACCGGGGAGCTGTTTTTT.

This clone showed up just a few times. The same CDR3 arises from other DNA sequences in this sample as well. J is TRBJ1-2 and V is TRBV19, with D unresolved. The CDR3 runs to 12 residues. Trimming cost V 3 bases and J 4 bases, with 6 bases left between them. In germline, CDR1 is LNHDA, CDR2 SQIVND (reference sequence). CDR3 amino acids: CASSISVYGYTF. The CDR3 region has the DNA TGTGCCAGTAGTATCTCAGTCTATGGCTACACCTTC.

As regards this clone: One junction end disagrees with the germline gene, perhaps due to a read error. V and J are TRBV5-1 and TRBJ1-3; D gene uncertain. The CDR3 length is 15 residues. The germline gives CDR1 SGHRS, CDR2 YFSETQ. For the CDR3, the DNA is TGTGCCAGCAGCTTGGTTACGTCCTCTGGAAACACCATATATTTT. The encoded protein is CASSLVTSSGNTIYF.

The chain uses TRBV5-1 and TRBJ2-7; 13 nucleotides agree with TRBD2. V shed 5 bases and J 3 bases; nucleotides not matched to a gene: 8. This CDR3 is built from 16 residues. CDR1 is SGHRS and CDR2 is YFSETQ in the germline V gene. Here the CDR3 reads CASSYRLAGGHYEQYF. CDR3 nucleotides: TGCGCCAGCAGTTATCGACTAGCGGGGGGCCACTACGAGCAGTACTTC.

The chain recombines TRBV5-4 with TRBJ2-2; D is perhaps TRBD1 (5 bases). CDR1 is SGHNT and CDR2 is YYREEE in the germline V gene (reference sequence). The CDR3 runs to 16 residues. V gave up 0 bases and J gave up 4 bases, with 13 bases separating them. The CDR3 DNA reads TGTGCCAGCAGCTTGGAGGGGCTCCGACGCACCGGGGAGCTGTTTTTT. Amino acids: CASSLEGLRRTGELFF.